This paragraph covers one T cell receptor (beta chain) sequence. The record originates from a study of blood T cell repertoires in COVID-19. In the study overall: Samples came from the United States, Italy and Spain, spanning acute and convalescent COVID-19. T cells, B-cell-depleted T cells, or PBMCs provided the cDNA or gDNA that served as material.

V lost 4 bases to trimming and J lost 8 bases; unmatched junction nucleotides: 13. From germline, CDR1 is SGHRS and CDR2 YFSETQ. CDR3 length: 15 amino acids. Per the study methods: The assay estimated nucleated cells by amplifying reference gene primers. The data were produced by immunoSEQ multiplex PCR, yet TCRdb's version contains in-frame clones alone and is incomplete. V, J and clone size derive from that table, while D and trimming were established from the DNA sequence. Of 250,000 or so clones in the sample, approximately 82% were seen once. The receptor's source is an elderly woman with acute or convalescent COVID-19. The chain employs TRBV5-1 and TRBJ1-1; 8 nucleotides align to TRBD1. Sequenced input: peripheral blood. The DNA of the CDR3 is TGCGCCAGCAGCCTGCTTGGGACAGGACCCCGGGAAGCTTTCTTT. It specifies CASSLLGTGPREAFF.